Below are 30 T cell receptor beta chains sequenced from a single sample in a study of T cells in Graves' hyperthyroidism and ophthalmopathy. Researchers amplified the TCR beta CDR3 regions from RNA transcripts. The study used the HTBI primer set for a first-round RT-PCR of the TCR CDR3. One entry per CDR3 protein results from TCRdb running MiXCR on the multiplex PCR reads. Of about 400,000 distinct CDR3 sequences in the sample, roughly 15% were seen once. Input material: blood. The receptors were sampled from a woman between 18 and 29 years old with Graves' hyperthyroidism.

This clonotype has just a few counts. The rearrangement uses TRBV7-9 and TRBJ1-3, with TRBD1 matching 8 bases. The CDR3 contains 20 residues. Germline loops: CDR1 SEHNR, CDR2 FQNEAQ (reference sequence). V lost 0 bases, J lost 4 bases, and 17 bases stayed unmatched. The CDR3: CASSLAGTGVGDSRGNTIYF. The CDR3 region has the DNA TGTGCCAGCAGCTTAGCGGGGACAGGTGTTGGCGATAGTCGAGGAAACACCATATATTTT.

This clonotype has a handful of counts. The chain employs TRBV4-1 and TRBJ2-1, with D possibly matching TRBD1 (8 bases). The CDR3 covers 16 residues. Germline loops: CDR1 MGHRA, CDR2 YSYEKL. Trimming took 0 bases from V and 4 from J, leaving 13 bases between them. Here the CDR3 reads CASSQENRGGYNEQFF. CDR3 DNA: TGCGCCAGCAGCCAAGAAAACAGGGGGGGATACAATGAGCAGTTCTTC.

This clonotype was seen repeatedly, ten times or more. The chain has TRBV18 and TRBJ2-5, with D unclear. This CDR3 is built from 13 residues. Trimming took off 2 bases at V and 0 bases at J, with 4 bases between the two ends. Per the germline V gene, CDR1 is KGHSH and CDR2 is LQKENI. CDR3 coding DNA: TGTGCCAGCTCACCAAGCCACCAAGAGACCCAGTACTTC. This gives the protein CASSPSHQETQYF. Complete variable domain (other parts from reference TRBV18 and TRBJ2-5): NAGVMQNPRHLVRRRGQEARLRCSPMKGHSHVYWYRQLPEEGLKFMVYLQKENIIDESGMPKERFSAEFPKEGPSILRIQQVVRGDSAAYFCASSPSHQETQYFGPGTRLLVL.

The chain uses TRBV19 and TRBJ2-5, with TRBD2 identical over 7 bases. J was trimmed by 2 bases and V by 3 bases; bases with no gene match: 6. This CDR3 has 15 amino acids. Germline loops: CDR1 LNHDA, CDR2 SQIVND (reference sequence). The CDR3 here is CASSIRGSGQETQYF. CDR3 nucleotides: TGTGCCAGTAGTATTCGCGGGAGTGGACAAGAGACCCAGTACTTC.

This clonotype was observed a few times. The chain employs TRBV20-1 and TRBJ2-7; 13 nucleotides agree with TRBD2. With 3 bases clipped from V and 6 bases from J, the junction kept 17 bases outside the gene matches. The CDR3 has 18 residues. Germline CDR1 is DFQATT and CDR2 is SNEGSKA (reference sequence). The CDR3: CSARGLAGILSEGIEQYF. CDR3 nucleotides: TGCAGTGCTAGGGGACTAGCGGGAATCTTATCGGAGGGGATCGAGCAGTACTTC.

J is TRBJ2-2 and V is TRBV19; perhaps TRBD1 as D (6 bases). The germline V gene has CDR1 LNHDA and CDR2 SQIVND (reference sequence). Trimming pared 7 bases from V and 6 bases from J, leaving 12 bases between. The CDR3 has 13 amino acids. DNA of the CDR3: TGTGCCAGTAACCAACAGGGACCCGGGGAGCTGTTTTTT. Amino acids: CASNQQGPGELFF.

This clonotype came up a few times. The V and J genes are TRBV9 and TRBJ2-3, with a possible D match to TRBD1 (5 bases). In germline, CDR1 is SGDLS, CDR2 YYNGEE. CDR3 length: 15 amino acids. V gave up 0 bases and J gave up 7 bases, with 15 bases separating them. The CDR3 coding sequence is TGTGCCAGCAGCGTAGGCCCCGCGACAGAGAATACGCAGTATTTT. Translated: CASSVGPATENTQYF.

This clonotype appeared many times. V gene TRBV3-1 combines with J gene TRBJ1-2; D perhaps matches TRBD1 (6 bases). The V and J ends lost 1 base and 6 bases respectively, with 15 bases between them. The CDR3 covers 15 residues. CDR1 is LGHDT and CDR2 is YNNKEL in the germline V gene (reference sequence). The CDR3 sequence: CASSQALINRDGYTF. CDR3 nucleotide sequence: TGTGCCAGCAGCCAAGCCCTAATCAACAGGGATGGCTACACCTTC.

At least ten counts were recorded for this clonotype. The V gene is TRBV18, the J gene TRBJ1-2; possible D gene TRBD1, 6 bases. Looked up from germline, CDR1 is KGHSH and CDR2 is LQKENI. The CDR3 sequence is 14 residues long. Trimming left V 4 bases short and J 4 bases short, with 13 bases between. CDR3: CASSRSGDRYGYTF. DNA for the CDR3: TGTGCCAGCTCACGATCAGGGGACCGCTATGGCTACACCTTC.

This clonotype showed up many times. The CDR3 DNA is TGCAGTGCTAGATTCGGGGCGAATAGGGGGAATGAGCAGTTCTTC. As protein: CSARFGANRGNEQFF. V is TRBV20-1 and J is TRBJ2-1; D is perhaps TRBD1 (6 bases). This CDR3 has 15 residues. Trimming removed 2 bases at V and 7 bases at J, with 18 bases between. Looked up from germline, CDR1 is DFQATT and CDR2 is SNEGSKA (reference sequence).

This clonotype was seen at least ten times. The rearrangement uses TRBV29-1 and TRBJ2-7; TRBD1 matches at 10 bases. Germline V gene sequence: CDR1 SQVTM, CDR2 ANQGSEA. V gave up 7 bases and J gave up 2 bases; unmatched junction bases: 8. The CDR3 has 14 amino acids. The CDR3, as DNA: TGCAGCGCACACACAGGACAGGGGGCCTACGAGCAGTACTTC. As protein: CSAHTGQGAYEQYF.

Written as DNA, the CDR3 is TGTGCCAGTCAGGGGGCGAACGAAAAACTGTTTTTT. This gives the protein CASQGANEKLFF. The chain couples TRBV19 to TRBJ1-4, with TRBD1 matching over 8 bases. CDR3 length: 12 amino acids. Germline trimming cut 8 bases from V and 8 bases from J; bases unmatched to any gene: 4. Germline CDR1 LNHDA, CDR2 SQIVND (reference sequence).

This clonotype has a handful of counts. The chain is built from TRBV6-1 and TRBJ2-7, with D possibly being TRBD1 (5 bases). Trimming cost V 8 bases and J 1 base, with 12 bases left between them. CDR1 is MNHNS, CDR2 SASEGT, per germline. The CDR3 has 13 residues. The CDR3 bases are TGTGCCAGCGAAGACAGTTCTTCCTACGAGCAGTACTTC. Amino acids: CASEDSSSYEQYF.

This clonotype was counted between two and nine times. V usage is TRBV19 and J usage is TRBJ2-1, with D possibly TRBD2 on 6 matching bases. With 1 base removed from V and 4 bases from J, the gap between germline ends came to 11 bases. CDR1 is LNHDA, CDR2 SQIVND, per germline (reference sequence). There are 15 residues in the CDR3. DNA of the CDR3: TGTGCCAGTAGTATAGCGGGGGATGGATACAATGAGCAGTTCTTC. Translation gives CASSIAGDGYNEQFF.

A word on this clonotype: One end of the junction does not line up with germline, which may come from a read error. This chain links TRBV10-3 with TRBJ2-2, with D hard to call. The CDR3 has 16 amino acids. Germline V CDR1 and CDR2: ENHRY, SYGVKD. CDR3 DNA: TGTGCCATCAGTGAGTTTGGAGACCGGAACCCCGGGGAGCTGTTTTTT. Its translation: CAISEFGDRNPGELFF.

This clonotype was detected many times. The rearrangement links TRBV11-2 to TRBJ2-3; 13 bases match TRBD2. The CDR3 is made up of 22 amino acids. Germline values: CDR1 SGHAT, CDR2 FQNNGV. V trimming: 3 bases; J trimming: 2 bases; junction bases outside the gene matches: 20. The CDR3 reads CASSFSGGRITSGRANTDTQYF. CDR3 sequence (DNA): TGTGCCAGCAGCTTTTCAGGGGGCCGGATTACTAGCGGGAGGGCCAACACAGATACGCAGTATTTT.

This clonotype has a handful of counts. The rearrangement uses TRBV7-8 and TRBJ2-7, with D possibly TRBD1 on 6 matching bases. Trimming pared 5 bases from V and 3 bases from J, leaving 14 bases between. The CDR3 runs to 14 residues. CDR1 is SGHVS and CDR2 is FQNEAQ in the germline V gene. CDR3: CASSRGGQLYEQYF. The DNA of the CDR3 is TGTGCCAGCAGCCGTGGAGGACAGCTCTACGAGCAGTACTTC.

This clonotype was seen a few times. The chain couples TRBV9 to TRBJ1-1; D remains unclear. CDR3 length: 16 residues. The germline V gene encodes CDR1 SGDLS and CDR2 YYNGEE. V was clipped by 0 bases and J by 4 bases, with 16 bases between them. The CDR3 here is CASSVGNGWEGTEAFF. CDR3 DNA sequence: TGTGCCAGCAGCGTAGGGAACGGATGGGAGGGCACTGAAGCTTTCTTT.

This clonotype appeared many times. The chain is built from TRBV28 and TRBJ2-7; a weak D match, TRBD1 (6 bases). The CDR3 covers 12 residues. V was clipped by 9 bases and J by 2 bases, with 11 bases between them. From germline, CDR1 is MDHEN and CDR2 SYDVKM. The CDR3 DNA reads TGTGCCAGTAGACAGGAAACCTACGAGCAGTACTTC. It yields the protein CASRQETYEQYF.

This clonotype was detected ten times or more. The V and J genes are TRBV27 and TRBJ2-5, with TRBD2 identical over 8 bases. CDR1 and CDR2 from the germline V gene are MNHEY and SMNVEV (reference sequence). With 4 bases clipped from V and 3 bases from J, the junction kept 7 bases outside the gene matches. The CDR3 covers 15 residues. CDR3 DNA: TGTGCCAGCAGTTGGAGCGGGAGCGCAAAAGAGACCCAGTACTTC. It is translated as CASSWSGSAKETQYF.

This clonotype was counted many times. V is TRBV7-2 and J is TRBJ2-3; tentatively, D is TRBD1 or TRBD2 (6 bases each). Trimming took 3 bases from V and 0 from J, leaving 16 bases between them. This CDR3 has 17 amino acids. Germline V gene lookup returns CDR1 SGHTA and CDR2 FQGNSA. The CDR3 reads CASSFRGGTTSTDTQYF. The CDR3 nucleotides are TGTGCCAGCAGCTTCCGAGGGGGGACCACTAGCACAGATACGCAGTATTTT.

This clonotype was detected once. The rearrangement links TRBV29-1 to TRBJ1-5; D is uncertain. Trimming removed 7 bases at V and 0 bases at J, with 10 bases between. The germline gives CDR1 SQVTM, CDR2 ANQGSEA. The CDR3 runs 13 residues. Written as DNA, the CDR3 is TGCAGCGCTAAAGACAATAGCAATCAGCCCCAGCATTTT. Protein sequence: CSAKDNSNQPQHF.

This clonotype has just a few counts. The V and J genes are TRBV5-1 and TRBJ2-5, with TRBD2 matching over 8 bases. CDR1 is SGHRS, CDR2 YFSETQ, per germline. CDR3 length equals 14 residues. V shed 4 bases and J 5 bases; nucleotides not matched to a gene: 7. The CDR3 sequence is CASSANREGETQYF. The CDR3 nucleotides read TGCGCCAGCAGCGCGAATCGGGAGGGGGAGACCCAGTACTTC.

In its sample, this clonotype was seen many times. V gene TRBV7-9 combines with J gene TRBJ2-1; D gene ambiguous. CDR1 and CDR2 from the germline V gene are SEHNR and FQNEAQ (reference sequence). V was cut by 2 bases and J by 10 bases, with 15 bases left in between. The CDR3 has 14 residues. The chain's CDR3 is CASSLTVDSLEQFF. DNA of the CDR3: TGTGCCAGCAGCTTAACAGTCGACTCCTTGGAGCAGTTCTTC.

In its sample, this clonotype was seen many times. V is TRBV28 and J is TRBJ2-5; D possibly uses TRBD1 or TRBD2 (5 bases each). This CDR3 region has 14 residues. Germline V gene sequence: CDR1 MDHEN, CDR2 SYDVKM. Trimming took off 5 bases at V and 0 bases at J, with 10 bases between the two ends. The chain's CDR3 is CASSPGRYQETQYF. DNA of the CDR3: TGTGCCAGCAGTCCGGGACGTTACCAAGAGACCCAGTACTTC.

The chain recombines TRBV5-6 with TRBJ2-1, with D uncertain. Germline V lookup: CDR1 SGHDT, CDR2 YYEEEE. The germline V and J ends were trimmed by 1 base and 4 bases, with 12 bases remaining between them. The CDR3 runs 15 residues. The CDR3 reads CASSLFSLSYNEQFF. CDR3 coding DNA: TGTGCCAGCAGCTTGTTTTCCCTTTCTTACAATGAGCAGTTCTTC.

In regard to this clonotype: This may be a read error: a much more frequent sequence differs by one nucleotide. The gene calls are TRBV4-1 and TRBJ2-7; 8 nucleotides align to TRBD2. CDR1 and CDR2 (germline): MGHRA, YSYEKL. There are 15 residues in the CDR3. The CDR3 DNA reads TGCGCCAGCAGCCAACCACTAGCGGAGCGCTACAAGCAGTACTTC. Protein sequence: CASSQPLAERYKQYF.

This sequence joins TRBV2 and TRBJ2-2, with 14 bases fitting TRBD2. The CDR3 totals 18 residues. V shed 5 bases, J shed 3 bases, and the junction held 8 bases outside the gene matches. Germline CDR1 and CDR2: SNHLY and FYNNEI. Written as DNA, the CDR3 is TGTGCCAGCAGTCCTCCGGGACTAGCGGGGGCATACACCGGGGAGCTGTTTTTT. Its translation: CASSPPGLAGAYTGELFF.

Many counts were recorded for this clonotype. The CDR3 protein is CALGWEGHETQYF. In nucleotides, the CDR3 is TGTGCCCTGGGGTGGGAGGGCCATGAGACCCAGTACTTC. The chain joins TRBV30 to TRBJ2-5; TRBD2 matches at 7 bases. This CDR3 region has 13 residues. Trimming cost V 8 bases and J 5 bases; bases outside gene matches: 11. Germline lookup yields CDR1 GTSNPN and CDR2 SVGIG (reference sequence).

This clonotype appeared many times. The genes are TRBV5-1 and TRBJ2-3; 7 nucleotides line up with TRBD2. This CDR3 is 15 amino acids long. The trim removed 1 base at V and 4 bases at J, leaving 6 bases unmatched. Per the germline V gene, CDR1 is SGHRS and CDR2 is YFSETQ. CDR3 sequence (DNA): TGCGCCAGCAGCTTGTTTGGCGGGAGTTCAGATACGCAGTATTTT. Translated: CASSLFGGSSDTQYF. Full variable domain (remainder filled in from reference TRBV5-1 and TRBJ2-3): KAGVTQTPRYLIKTRGQQVTLSCSPISGHRSVSWYQQTPGQGLQFLFEYFSETQRNKGNFPGRFSGRQFSNSRSEMNVSTLELGDSALYLCASSLFGGSSDTQYFGPGTRLTVL.